This T cell receptor beta chain was sequenced for a study of technical replicates of blood from four donors (dated by TCRdb to 2016 to 2017). Comments on this clone: The clone's antigen remains unknown. No much larger clone is present one base from it, and per-base qualities are unavailable.

The library was built by means of the immunoSEQ multiplex PCR assay. TCRdb retrieved this table from immuneACCESS and kept in-frame rearrangements only. Not all clones are present; in checked studies, unresolved V genes account for under half, and no reason is known for the remainder. This sample holds 98,000 or so clones; roughly 95% were observed only once. Of the sample, roughly 0.2% falls within the top ten clones. This clonotype originated in a human donor in good health. What was sequenced was T cells isolated from PBMCs.

The CDR3 amino acid sequence is: CASARTASSYEQYF. The sequenced DNA: TGTGCCAGCGCGCGGACAGCTAGCTCCTACGAGCAGTACTTC. The rearranged segments are TRBV2 and TRBJ2-7; TRBD1 is perhaps the D gene, given 6 matching bases. V is clipped by 8 bases and J by 0 bases, and the sequence between their germline boundaries is 14 bases long. CDR1 and CDR2, looked up from the germline V gene, are SNHLY and FYNNEI. The CDR3 covers 14 residues, taking in both the cysteine and the phenylalanine. The DNA shown is the 42-base CDR3, in frame from base 1.